This T cell receptor (beta chain) was recovered during a study of vaccination effects on CD4 cells after COVID-19. As for the study in general: Wells containing two million PBMC each were cultured with around 10 IU/ml IL-2 and approximately 9.6 ug/ml peptides.

This CDR3 is built from 14 residues. Germline CDR1 MNHEY, CDR2 SVGAGI. Trimming cost V 9 bases and J 5 bases, with 19 bases left between them. This clone showed up just a few times. Its antigen is currently unknown. Isolation of CD4+ T cells took place after less than twelve days of culture. The assay was immunoSEQ multiplex PCR, and TCRdb's table has in-frame clones only and misses some. The sample lists tens of thousands of clones, approximately 67% seen once, with over 4% in the top ten. Sequenced here: CD4+ T cells from PBMCs cultured without peptide, sampled before COVID-19 vaccination. The chain uses TRBV6-5 and TRBJ1-2, with a weak D call TRBD1 (5 bases). The sequence was obtained from a human donor who received a COVID-19 vaccine. The CDR3 nucleotides read TGTGCCAGTCATAGGAGGGGCCTCGCGTATGGCTACACCTTC. This translates into CASHRRGLAYGYTF.